This T cell receptor (beta chain) was identified during a study of blood T cell repertoires in COVID-19. Study overall: In each case, the material was cDNA or gDNA derived from T cells, B-cell-depleted T cells, or PBMCs.

Clones were sequenced by immunoSEQ multiplex PCR, and TCRdb holds only the in-frame ones, with some missing. The table includes roughly 100,000 clones, 87% detected once. Between the trimmed V and J ends, which lost 6 bases and 5 bases, there was a span of 11 bases. The CDR3 totals 13 residues. The chain recombines TRBV12-3 or TRBV12-4 with TRBJ1-5; D is perhaps TRBD1 (6 bases). The clonotype was recovered from a woman aged 25-40 years with acute or convalescent COVID-19. Material for sequencing was peripheral blood. CDR3 protein: CASSQDSDQPQHF. The CDR3, as DNA: TGTGCCAGCAGCCAGGACAGTGATCAGCCCCAGCATTTT.